This is a list of T cell receptor beta chains from one sample in a study of cytomegalovirus exposure and HLA in healthy donors. Here immunoSEQ multiplex PCR was the method, and the copy in TCRdb shows in-frame clones only, minus some. The profile shows roughly 100,000 clones, roughly 15% of them singletons. Material: PBMCs. The receptors shown here come from a female donor in good health and CMV-seronegative. The CDR3 runs from the conserved cysteine through the conserved F or W. D genes are given only for firm matches. Rows give clone size only sometimes, using once, few, many, or a class for an expanded clone.

v_gene,d_gene,abundance,len,j_gene,CDR3nt,CDR3aa
TRBV4-1,-,few,17,TRBJ2-6,TGCGCCAGCAGCCAAGCTCCGGGTAGGTCTGGGGCCAACGTCCTGACTTTC,CASSQAPGRSGANVLTF
TRBV18,-,few,13,TRBJ1-1,TGTGCCAGCTCACCAGAACAGGAATCTGAAGCTTTCTTT,CASSPEQESEAFF
TRBV6-5,TRBD1,few,13,TRBJ2-7,TGTGCCACGACCCGGGACAGCTCCTACGAGCAGTACTTC,CATTRDSSYEQYF
TRBV10-3,-,-,12,TRBJ2-7,TGTGCCATCAGGGCAGGGTCCCACGAGCAGTACTTC,CAIRAGSHEQYF
TRBV21-1,-,few,15,TRBJ1-4,TGTGCCAGCAGCAAAGTCTGGGCCAGGGGGGAAAAACTGTTTTTT,CASSKVWARGEKLFF
TRBV7-6,-,few,14,TRBJ2-7,TGTGCCAGCAGCTTAGCGGGAGGCTCCTACGAGCAGTACTTC,CASSLAGGSYEQYF
TRBV5-1,-,-,16,TRBJ1-1,TGCGCCAGCAGCGTGTCAAGCAGGGGAACGAACACTGAAGCTTTCTTT,CASSVSSRGTNTEAFF
TRBV19,TRBD1,-,12,TRBJ1-2,TGTGCCAGTGGACAGGGCGGCTATGGCTACACCTTC,CASGQGGYGYTF
TRBV19,-,-,17,TRBJ2-5,TGTGCCAGTAGTATAGAAGGGGCAACTCGGTCTTCAGAGACCCAGTACTTC,CASSIEGATRSSETQYF
TRBV9,TRBD1,few,15,TRBJ1-1,TGTGCCAGCAGCGTAGGACAGGGGTTGAACACTGAAGCTTTCTTT,CASSVGQGLNTEAFF
TRBV6-5,-,few,11,TRBJ2-5,TGTGCCAGCAGTGCTGGACTGGAGCAGTACTTC,CASSAGLEQYF
TRBV4-3,TRBD1,few,17,TRBJ2-2,TGCGCCAGCAGCCAAGATAGGGGGACAGGATTCACCGGGGAGCTGTTTTTT,CASSQDRGTGFTGELFF
TRBV6-5,-,few,13,TRBJ1-1,TGTGCCAGCAGTCCGGGCCCACCCGGGGGAGCTTTCTTT,CASSPGPPGGAFF
TRBV27,-,-,12,TRBJ1-5,TGTGCCAGCGGGGAGATATATCAGCCCCAGCATTTT,CASGEIYQPQHF
TRBV5-4,TRBD2,few,14,TRBJ2-7,TGTGCCAGCAGCGCCGGACTAGCGGACTACGAGCAGTACTTC,CASSAGLADYEQYF
TRBV7-2,TRBD1,-,17,TRBJ1-6,TGTGCCAGCAGCAGACCTCCGGGAACAGGGGTGAATTCACCCCTCCACTTT,CASSRPPGTGVNSPLHF
TRBV5-1,TRBD2,once,17,TRBJ2-1,TGCGCCAGCAGCTTTGTACCTAGCGGGAGTAAAGCGAATGAGCAGTTCTTC,CASSFVPSGSKANEQFF
TRBV29-1,TRBD1,-,14,TRBJ2-2,TGCAGCGTGTGGACAGGGAAGGACACCGGGGAGCTGTTTTTT,CSVWTGKDTGELFF
TRBV9,TRBD2,few,15,TRBJ2-3,TGTGCCAGCAGCGCCCTAGCGGGAGCCTCAGATACGCAGTATTTT,CASSALAGASDTQYF
TRBV7-2,TRBD2,-,15,TRBJ2-5,TGTGCCAGCAGAAGCCGCGGGGGGGCAGGAGAGACCCAGTACTTC,CASRSRGGAGETQYF
TRBV30,TRBD1,few,16,TRBJ2-7,TGTGCCTGGAGCGGCGGACAGGGGTGGGGAAATTACGAGCAGTACTTC,CAWSGGQGWGNYEQYF
TRBV6-5,-,-,14,TRBJ1-1,TGTGCCAGCAGTTACTCGAGGGAGGACACTGAAGCTTTCTTT,CASSYSREDTEAFF
TRBV7-9,-,-,14,TRBJ1-1,TGTGCCAGCAGCCTATTACAGGGTTACACTGAAGCTTTCTTT,CASSLLQGYTEAFF
TRBV7-6,-,-,16,TRBJ1-1,TGTGCCAGCAGCTTAGCCCCGAGAGACCCGAGGGATGAAGCTTTCTTT,CASSLAPRDPRDEAFF
TRBV6-5,-,-,12,TRBJ2-7,TGTGCCAGCAGTTGGAGGATCTACGAGCAGTACTTC,CASSWRIYEQYF
TRBV28,TRBD1,-,16,TRBJ1-5,TGTGCCAGCCGCAGGGGGTTTATTTTCGAGGATCAGCCCCAGCATTTT,CASRRGFIFEDQPQHF
TRBV28,TRBD1,few,15,TRBJ2-7,TGTGCCAGCAGTCTTACGGGACAGGGCGCCTACGAGCAGTACTTC,CASSLTGQGAYEQYF
TRBV4-2,TRBD2,-,16,TRBJ2-5,TGTGCCAGCAGCCACGCTTCTAGCGGGAGCCAAGAGACCCAGTACTTC,CASSHASSGSQETQYF
TRBV30,-,-,14,TRBJ1-3,TGTGCCTGGAGTGTAGGACATAGTGGAAACACCATATATTTT,CAWSVGHSGNTIYF
TRBV19,TRBD1,few,15,TRBJ1-1,TGTGCCAGTAGTATTTGGGACAGGGGCAACACTGAAGCTTTCTTT,CASSIWDRGNTEAFF
TRBV4-3,TRBD1,-,16,TRBJ2-3,TGCGCCAGCAGCTCTATCGGACAGGGGAACGCAGATACGCAGTATTTT,CASSSIGQGNADTQYF